A single sample is the source of the 20 T cell receptor beta chains below, sequenced in a study of blood T cell repertoires in COVID-19. The assay was immunoSEQ multiplex PCR, and TCRdb's table has in-frame clones only and misses some. The sample shows roughly 38,000 clones, about 86% of them seen only once. The sample consisted of peripheral blood. These receptors were taken from a man between 50 and 59 years old in a cohort sampled during active COVID-19.

V usage is TRBV9 and J usage is TRBJ1-1, with D perhaps TRBD1 (6 bases). CDR1 is SGDLS, CDR2 YYNGEE, per germline. The germline V and J ends were trimmed by 5 bases and 4 bases, with 15 bases remaining between them. CDR3 length equals 14 residues. In DNA, the CDR3 is TGTGCCAGCAGTAGACTCACAGGGTTCACTGAAGCTTTCTTT. Translating gives CASSRLTGFTEAFF.

This chain connects TRBV3-1 (or the pseudogene TRBV3-2) to TRBJ2-3; D may be TRBD2 (6 bases). CDR1 is LGHDT, CDR2 YNNKEL, per germline (reference sequence). CDR3 length: 14 residues. With 2 bases removed from V and 6 bases from J, the gap between germline ends came to 12 bases. CDR3 protein: CASSQRGRGDTQYF. The CDR3 nucleotides read TGTGCCAGCAGCCAAAGGGGCCGGGGGGATACGCAGTATTTT.

The chain joins TRBV9 to TRBJ1-1; 8 bases match TRBD1. The CDR3 covers 15 residues. Germline V CDR1 and CDR2: SGDLS, YYNGEE. The junction had 5 bases not matched to a gene; V was cut back by 0 bases and J by 4 bases. CDR3 sequence: CASSVVDTGGTEAFF. The CDR3 DNA follows: TGTGCCAGCAGCGTAGTCGACACAGGGGGCACTGAAGCTTTCTTT.

J is TRBJ1-3 and V is TRBV18; no firm D call. V lost 6 bases and J lost 0, with 12 bases in between. This CDR3 is built from 15 residues. The germline V gene encodes CDR1 KGHSH and CDR2 LQKENI. Here the CDR3 DNA reads TGTGCCAGCTCTCGGGGTGAGGACTCTGGAAACACCATATATTTT. Protein: CASSRGEDSGNTIYF.

The chain carries TRBV5-1 and TRBJ2-7; tentative D call: TRBD2 (5 bases). Germline V gene lookup returns CDR1 SGHRS and CDR2 YFSETQ. The ends were cut back, 6 bases at V and 4 bases at J, with 17 bases in the middle. The CDR3 runs 14 residues. The CDR3: CASNTGDRPYEQYF. CDR3 in DNA: TGCGCCAGCAATACCGGGGATCGACCTTACGAGCAGTACTTC.

This clone was seen a handful of times. The chain uses TRBV18 and TRBJ2-7; a weak D match, TRBD2 (5 bases). This CDR3 has 13 amino acids. Germline values: CDR1 KGHSH, CDR2 LQKENI. Trimming cost V 5 bases and J 5 bases, with 13 bases left between them. Here the CDR3 reads CASSGGYQDEQYF. The CDR3 nucleotides read TGTGCCAGCTCAGGAGGATATCAAGACGAGCAGTACTTC.

The gene calls are TRBV27 and TRBJ2-1; D not resolved. CDR3 length equals 13 residues. Trimming cost V 6 bases and J 9 bases, with 15 bases left between them. Germline V CDR1 and CDR2: MNHEY, SMNVEV (reference sequence). This CDR3 is CASSQVVGGEQFF. The CDR3 DNA is TGTGCCAGCAGCCAGGTAGTAGGTGGTGAGCAGTTCTTC.

This sequence joins TRBV15 and TRBJ2-7, with 7 bases identical to TRBD2. The CDR3 contains 14 residues. The germline V gene has CDR1 LNHNV and CDR2 YYDKDF (reference sequence). Trimming took 0 bases from V and 3 from J; bases not matched to a gene: 2. The DNA for the CDR3 is TGTGCCACCAGCAGAGAAAGGGAGGGCTACGAGCAGTACTTC. Translated, it gives CATSREREGYEQYF.

This clone was seen only once. This chain connects TRBV7-9 to TRBJ2-2, with 15 bases fitting TRBD2. The CDR3 runs 21 residues. J was trimmed by 0 bases and V by 7 bases; bases with no gene match: 15. Germline V lookup: CDR1 SEHNR, CDR2 FQNEAQ (reference sequence). CDR3 coding DNA: TGTGCCAGCACCCTAAAGGGTGGGACTAGCGGGAGGCCGTCGAACACCGGGGAGCTGTTTTTT. Encoded protein: CASTLKGGTSGRPSNTGELFF. Filled out from reference TRBV7-9 and TRBJ2-2, the complete variable domain reads DTGVSQNPRHKITKRGQNVTFRCDPISEHNRLYWYRQTLGQGPEFLTYFQNEAQLEKSRLLSDRFSAERPKGSFSTLEIQRTEQGDSAMYLCASTLKGGTSGRPSNTGELFFGEGSRLTVL.

The rearrangement links TRBV4-1 to TRBJ2-3; D is perhaps TRBD1 (5 bases). Germline-derived CDR1 and CDR2 are MGHRA and YSYEKL. V was clipped by 0 bases and J by 0 bases, with 10 bases between them. The length of the CDR3 is 16 residues. The CDR3 DNA is TGCGCCAGCAGCCAAGATACAGGAACTAGCACAGATACGCAGTATTTT. It is translated as CASSQDTGTSTDTQYF.

The V and J genes are TRBV4-1 and TRBJ1-1; 9 nucleotides match TRBD1. Germline V gene lookup returns CDR1 MGHRA and CDR2 YSYEKL. V gave up 3 bases and J gave up 5 bases; unmatched junction bases: 4. This CDR3 contains 14 residues. The CDR3 DNA follows: TGCGCCAGCAGCCAGCGGGACAGGGTTACTGAAGCTTTCTTT. Protein product: CASSQRDRVTEAFF.

The rearrangement uses TRBV7-9 and TRBJ2-4; D uncertain. The CDR3 totals 16 residues. V was shortened by 6 bases and J by 3 bases, with 18 bases between the two germline ends. Per germline, CDR1 SEHNR and CDR2 FQNEAQ (reference sequence). DNA of the CDR3: TGTGCCAGCAGTCCAACGGCCAGCTCGGGCAAAAACATTCAGTACTTC. Protein sequence: CASSPTASSGKNIQYF.

CDR3 nucleotides: TGTGCCAGCAGCGACACGGACAGGGGGCTGAATACGCAGTATTTT. This sequence encodes CASSDTDRGLNTQYF. V and J are TRBV6-5 and TRBJ2-3; 11 bases map to TRBD1. Trimming cost V 6 bases and J 7 bases; bases outside gene matches: 9. The CDR3 is 15 amino acids. Germline V gene data show CDR1 as MNHEY and CDR2 as SVGAGI.

The chain uses TRBV7-9 and TRBJ2-7; 7 bases are a match to TRBD1. Trimming at V came to 1 base and at J to 7 bases, leaving 4 bases not matched to a gene. Germline V gives CDR1 SEHNR, CDR2 FQNEAQ (reference sequence). The CDR3 is made up of 13 amino acids. The CDR3 loop reads CASSLGAGGEQYV. In DNA, the CDR3 is TGTGCCAGCAGCTTAGGGGCAGGGGGAGAGCAGTACGTC.

This clone was seen just once. The chain is built from TRBV7-9 and TRBJ1-5; a weak D match, TRBD1 (5 bases). The V and J ends lost 5 bases and 6 bases respectively, with 17 bases between them. CDR3 size: 15 residues. Germline V CDR1 and CDR2: SEHNR, FQNEAQ (reference sequence). The CDR3 DNA sequence: TGTGCCAGCAGCCCAGCGGGCGGGGGAGGTCAGCCCCAGCATTTT. Amino acid sequence: CASSPAGGGGQPQHF. The full variable domain, completed using reference TRBV7-9 and TRBJ1-5, is DTGVSQNPRHKITKRGQNVTFRCDPISEHNRLYWYRQTLGQGPEFLTYFQNEAQLEKSRLLSDRFSAERPKGSFSTLEIQRTEQGDSAMYLCASSPAGGGGQPQHFGDGTRLSIL.

DNA for the CDR3: TGTGCCAGCAGTTTCGACTATTTTAACTATGGCTACACCTTC. The encoded protein is CASSFDYFNYGYTF. The chain couples TRBV28 to TRBJ1-2, with D unresolved. Germline V CDR1 and CDR2: MDHEN, SYDVKM. The CDR3 sequence is 14 residues long. Trimming left V 3 bases short and J 1 base short, with 9 bases between.

In its sample, this clone was seen once. The gene calls are TRBV4-1 and TRBJ1-4, with TRBD1 identical over 11 bases. The CDR3 totals 15 residues. Germline assignment: CDR1 MGHRA and CDR2 YSYEKL. Trimming removed 1 base from V and 7 bases from J; junction bases left unmatched: 2. Here the CDR3 DNA reads TGCGCCAGCAGCCAAGCGGGACAGGGGGTTGAAAAACTGTTTTTT. Amino acid sequence: CASSQAGQGVEKLFF.

The chain combines TRBV7-2 with TRBJ2-5; 10 nucleotides match TRBD2. CDR1 is SGHTA and CDR2 is FQGNSA in the germline V gene. Trimming removed 5 bases from V and 1 base from J; junction bases left unmatched: 7. The CDR3 has 16 residues. Here the CDR3 reads CASSPTSGGVQETQYF. CDR3 coding DNA: TGTGCCAGCAGCCCGACGAGCGGGGGGGTCCAAGAGACCCAGTACTTC.

V usage is TRBV19 and J usage is TRBJ2-2, with 7 nucleotides matching TRBD1. Trimming at V came to 3 bases and at J to 5 bases, leaving 9 bases not matched to a gene. CDR1 is LNHDA, CDR2 SQIVND, per germline (reference sequence). This CDR3 has 16 residues. CDR3 residues: CASSMSPGGFTGELFF. DNA of the CDR3: TGTGCCAGTAGTATGTCGCCAGGGGGTTTTACCGGGGAGCTGTTTTTT.

The rearrangement links TRBV7-9 to TRBJ1-1; 7 positions match TRBD1. This CDR3 is built from 15 residues. The J segment lost 0 bases and the V segment lost 5 bases, leaving 6 bases of the junction unmatched. Germline V lookup: CDR1 SEHNR, CDR2 FQNEAQ (reference sequence). DNA of the CDR3: TGTGCCAGCAGCCATGGGGGGACAGTGAACACTGAAGCTTTCTTT. The encoded protein is CASSHGGTVNTEAFF.